Each of the 22 T cell receptor beta chains below was sequenced from the same sample in a study of T-cell reconstitution after alpha-beta-depleted transplantation in children. Study outcomes and limitations: One year after transplant, T-cell counts and diversity came mostly from newly produced T cells.

Unique molecular identifiers were built into the TCRbeta library. From the PCR reads, TCRdb called clonotypes with MiXCR, one entry per CDR3 protein. The sample shows hundreds of thousands of distinct CDR3 sequences, 6.5% to 9% of them seen only once. What these receptors recognize is not known. The sequencing used peripheral blood, collected 360 days after TCRalphabeta/CD19-depleted stem cell transplant. These receptor sequences come from a female patient aged 2-9 years who had a stem cell transplant for Fanconi anemia, so the T cells may come from the graft donor.

This clonotype was recorded a few times. The J gene is TRBJ2-3, the V gene TRBV27, with TRBD1 identical over 9 bases. The CDR3 spans 16 residues. After removal of 3 bases from V and 4 bases from J, the junction contained 8 bases not matched to a gene. Germline CDR1 MNHEY, CDR2 SMNVEV (reference sequence). CDR3 loop: CASSFTGGTWADTQYF. CDR3 DNA sequence: TGTGCCAGCAGTTTTACAGGGGGCACCTGGGCAGATACGCAGTATTTT.

A few counts support this clonotype. The genes are TRBV20-1 and TRBJ1-4; 10 nucleotides align to TRBD1. V lost 6 bases and J lost 10; bases outside the gene matches: 5. CDR1 and CDR2 (germline): DFQATT, SNEGSKA (reference sequence). The CDR3 spans 12 residues. CDR3 protein: CSAETGGRKLFF. The CDR3, as DNA: TGCAGTGCCGAGACAGGGGGCCGAAAACTGTTTTTT.

This clonotype was detected ten times or more. The rearrangement joins TRBV12-3 or TRBV12-4 to TRBJ2-7; the match to TRBD2 covers 10 bases. V was clipped by 5 bases and J by 6 bases; unmatched bases: 7. The CDR3 loop spans 14 amino acids. For the CDR3, the DNA is TGTGCCAGCAGTCCGCATGGGACTAGCGCCGAGCAGTACGTC. Protein product: CASSPHGTSAEQYV.

This clonotype was seen many times. This sequence joins TRBV11-2 and TRBJ1-1, with D unclear. The V gene lost 5 bases and the J gene lost 6 bases, with 7 bases spanning the gap. This CDR3 has 11 residues. CDR1 SGHAT and CDR2 FQNNGV come from the germline V gene. The CDR3 DNA reads TGTGCCAGCAGCCTCGGGGCTGAAGCTTTCTTT. Its protein product is CASSLGAEAFF. The full variable domain, completed using reference TRBV11-2 and TRBJ1-1, is EAGVAQSPRYKIIEKRQSVAFWCNPISGHATLYWYQQILGQGPKLLIQFQNNGVVDDSQLPKDRFSAERLKGVDSTLKIQPAKLEDSAVYLCASSLGAEAFFGQGTRLTVV.

This clonotype was seen at least ten times. V is TRBV6-5 and J is TRBJ2-2; 7 bases align to TRBD1. V shed 4 bases, J shed 1 base, and the junction held 3 bases outside the gene matches. Germline V CDR1 and CDR2: MNHEY, SVGAGI. This CDR3 has 15 amino acids. The CDR3 spells CASSLDRRNTGELFF. CDR3 DNA sequence: TGTGCCAGCAGTTTGGACAGGAGGAACACCGGGGAGCTGTTTTTT.

This clonotype was seen at least ten times. The J gene is TRBJ2-3, the V gene TRBV5-1; TRBD2 might be the D (6 bases). Germline-derived CDR1 and CDR2 are SGHRS and YFSETQ. CDR3 length equals 15 residues. V dropped 4 bases and J dropped 2 bases, with 14 bases sitting between them. The CDR3 nucleotides read TGCGCCAGCAGCGGAAGACTAGGGGCCACAGATACGCAGTATTTT. Translation gives CASSGRLGATDTQYF.

This clonotype was seen only a few times. The chain joins TRBV6-2 or TRBV6-3 to TRBJ2-2, with unresolved D. CDR3 length equals 15 residues. The V and J ends lost 6 bases and 9 bases respectively, with 20 bases between them. Germline V gives CDR1 MNHEY, CDR2 SVGEGT. The CDR3 protein is CASSPVERTFRELFF. In nucleotides, the CDR3 is TGTGCCAGCAGCCCGGTCGAGCGAACCTTCCGGGAGCTGTTTTTT.

The rearrangement links TRBV5-6 to TRBJ2-1; D may be TRBD1 or TRBD2 (6 bases each). Germline-derived CDR1 and CDR2 are SGHDT and YYEEEE. V shed 3 bases and J shed 4 bases, with 23 bases lying between them. This CDR3 has 18 amino acids. The CDR3 loop is CASSYDQGGPTKYNEQFF. CDR3 sequence (DNA): TGTGCCAGCAGCTACGATCAAGGGGGGCCGACAAAATACAATGAGCAGTTCTTC.

This chain uses TRBV3-1 with TRBJ1-1; a weak D match, TRBD1 (6 bases). Per germline, CDR1 LGHDT and CDR2 YNNKEL (reference sequence). This CDR3 contains 13 residues. Trimming left V 4 bases short and J 6 bases short, with 12 bases between. Written as DNA, the CDR3 is TGTGCCAGCAGCCCTACAGGGAGCCCTGAAGCTTTCTTT. This encodes CASSPTGSPEAFF.

The rearrangement joins TRBV7-6 to TRBJ2-1; weak D call: TRBD1 (5 bases). Germline-derived CDR1 and CDR2 are SGHVS and FNYEAQ. Trimming took 1 base from V and 13 from J, leaving 8 bases between them. The CDR3 consists of 11 residues. This CDR3 reads CASSLGGGQFF. CDR3 nucleotides: TGTGCCAGCAGCTTAGGGGGCGGCCAGTTCTTC.

This clonotype was picked up many times. This rearrangement joins TRBV25-1 to TRBJ1-4; D is perhaps TRBD1 (5 bases). The CDR3 length is 14 residues. Trimming removed 4 bases from V and 8 bases from J, with 14 bases in between. Germline CDR1 reads MGHDK; CDR2 reads SYGVNS. CDR3 protein: CASSGEEGTEKLFF. In DNA form, the CDR3 reads TGTGCCAGCAGTGGAGAGGAGGGGACCGAAAAACTGTTTTTT.

This clonotype was seen at least ten times. V and J are TRBV5-6 and TRBJ2-1, with D unclear. The germline V gene encodes CDR1 SGHDT and CDR2 YYEEEE. The V gene lost 0 bases and the J gene lost 3 bases, with 10 bases spanning the gap. The CDR3 has 15 amino acids. CDR3: CASSLGGFYYNEQFF. The CDR3 region has the DNA TGTGCCAGCAGCTTGGGGGGATTCTACTACAATGAGCAGTTCTTC. The entire variable domain, with the rest obtained from reference TRBV5-6 and TRBJ2-1, is as follows: DAGVTQSPTHLIKTRGQQVTLRCSPKSGHDTVSWYQQALGQGPQFIFQYYEEEERQRGNFPDRFSGHQFPNYSSELNVNALLLGDSALYLCASSLGGFYYNEQFFGPGTRLTVL.

In its sample, this clonotype was seen many times. This chain joins TRBV15 and TRBJ2-5, with no clear D. Trimming pared 3 bases from V and 4 bases from J, leaving 15 bases between. Per germline, CDR1 LNHNV and CDR2 YYDKDF (reference sequence). This CDR3 has 15 residues. The DNA for the CDR3 is TGTGCCACCAGCAGGAGAGGTCTCTCGCTAGAGACCCAGTACTTC. Its translation: CATSRRGLSLETQYF.

This clonotype was detected ten times or more. This rearrangement joins TRBV6-5 to TRBJ2-5, with 7 nucleotides matching TRBD2. This CDR3 spans 15 amino acids. The V segment lost 0 bases and the J segment 4 bases; nucleotides outside the gene matches: 5. CDR1 and CDR2 from the germline V gene are MNHEY and SVGAGI. CDR3 amino acids: CASSYSGTIRETQYF. Here the CDR3 DNA reads TGTGCCAGCAGTTACTCCGGGACTATACGAGAGACCCAGTACTTC.

This clonotype has a count of ten or more. The chain employs TRBV29-1 and TRBJ2-5, with 8 bases that match TRBD1. Germline CDR1 is SQVTM and CDR2 is ANQGSEA. CDR3 size: 13 residues. V dropped 5 bases and J dropped 4; count of bases not matched to a gene: 6. The CDR3 region is CSVPGGGLETQYF. In nucleotides, the CDR3 is TGCAGCGTTCCAGGGGGCGGGTTAGAGACCCAGTACTTC.

Ten or more counts support this clonotype. The chain carries TRBV7-2 and TRBJ1-2; D uncertain. V lost 4 bases, J lost 5 bases, and 11 bases lay in between. The CDR3 totals 13 residues. The germline CDR1 and CDR2 sequences are SGHTA and FQGNSA. CDR3 residues: CASSSGVSYGYTF. For the CDR3, the DNA is TGTGCCAGCAGCTCTGGGGTCAGTTATGGCTACACCTTC.

This clonotype was counted at least ten times. The CDR3 spells CASSETVHTNYGYTF. Written as DNA, the CDR3 is TGTGCCAGCAGTGAGACAGTCCACACTAACTATGGCTACACCTTC. This rearrangement joins TRBV25-1 to TRBJ1-2, with D perhaps TRBD1 (5 bases). CDR1 and CDR2 from the germline V gene are MGHDK and SYGVNS. This CDR3 comprises 15 residues. V was shortened by 3 bases and J by 0 bases, with 11 bases between the two germline ends.

This clonotype was detected many times. The rearrangement uses TRBV4-3 and TRBJ1-1; D is unclear. This CDR3 region has 15 residues. Deletions cut 1 base from V and 1 base from J, with 10 bases between. Looked up from germline, CDR1 is LGHNA and CDR2 is YSLEER. DNA of the CDR3: TGCGCCAGCAGCCAAGGCGACGGAGAGAACACTGAAGCTTTCTTT. Its protein is CASSQGDGENTEAFF.

This clonotype showed up many times. The gene calls are TRBV29-1 and TRBJ2-1, with 10 bases lining up with TRBD2. This CDR3 contains 14 residues. The V and J ends lost 3 bases and 3 bases, in that order; junction bases with no gene match: 2. CDR1 is SQVTM, CDR2 ANQGSEA, per germline. The CDR3 here is CSVDASGSYNEQFF. For the CDR3, the DNA is TGCAGCGTTGACGCTAGCGGGAGCTACAATGAGCAGTTCTTC.

This clonotype was seen at least ten times. The chain uses TRBV7-2 and TRBJ2-2; 7 nucleotides agree with TRBD1. Germline V lookup: CDR1 SGHTA, CDR2 FQGNSA. The CDR3 runs 15 residues. The V segment lost 7 bases and the J segment 1 base; nucleotides outside the gene matches: 6. Written as DNA, the CDR3 is TGTGCCAGCACGAGGGGGCCCGAGAACACCGGGGAGCTGTTTTTT. This codes for CASTRGPENTGELFF.

This clonotype was counted ten times or more. The CDR3 spells CASSLAGGEETQYF. CDR3 sequence (DNA): TGTGCCAGCAGCTTGGCAGGGGGCGAAGAGACCCAGTACTTC. The genes are TRBV7-2 and TRBJ2-5, with 8 positions matching TRBD1. This CDR3 is 14 amino acids long. The V gene end was trimmed by 3 bases and the J gene end by 3 bases; junction bases not matched to a gene: 3. Germline V CDR1 and CDR2: SGHTA, FQGNSA.

This clonotype occurred a few times. V and J are TRBV2 and TRBJ2-3; maybe TRBD1 (6 bases). This CDR3 region has 14 residues. V lost 8 bases and J lost 6, with 18 bases in between. In germline, CDR1 is SNHLY, CDR2 FYNNEI. The CDR3 loop reads CASDGQTSLDTQYF. As DNA, the CDR3 is TGTGCCAGCGACGGACAGACCTCACTGGATACGCAGTATTTT.